This entry is about one T cell receptor (beta chain). Antigen: not known. The repertoire was sequenced with immunoSEQ multiplex PCR; TCRdb's copy has only in-frame clones and lacks some. The sample lists fewer than 70,000 clones, roughly 96% occurring once. While the first cohort had over 650 subjects, the donors belonged to the separate validation cohort of over a hundred subjects. This sample is drawn from a study of cytomegalovirus exposure and HLA in healthy donors. With V trimmed by 1 base and J by 4 bases, 13 bases remained unmatched. Germline CDR1 is MGHRA and CDR2 is YSYEKL. The CDR3 sequence is 18 residues long. Study-wide findings and caveats: While the bulk of TCR sequences proved rare, some public TCRs turned up in many donors. In vitro data verified three CMV-associated chains as specific for CMV antigens. A classifier reportedly called cytomegalovirus status with high sensitivity and specificity.

The TCR was taken from a man between 18 and 29 years old in good health and CMV-seronegative. This rearrangement joins TRBV4-1 to TRBJ2-3; 8 bases line up with TRBD2. The material sequenced was PBMCs. CDR3 bases: TGCGCCAGCAGCCAAGGACCCAAGCGGGAGTGGGTAGCAGATACGCAGTATTTT. This gives the protein CASSQGPKREWVADTQYF.